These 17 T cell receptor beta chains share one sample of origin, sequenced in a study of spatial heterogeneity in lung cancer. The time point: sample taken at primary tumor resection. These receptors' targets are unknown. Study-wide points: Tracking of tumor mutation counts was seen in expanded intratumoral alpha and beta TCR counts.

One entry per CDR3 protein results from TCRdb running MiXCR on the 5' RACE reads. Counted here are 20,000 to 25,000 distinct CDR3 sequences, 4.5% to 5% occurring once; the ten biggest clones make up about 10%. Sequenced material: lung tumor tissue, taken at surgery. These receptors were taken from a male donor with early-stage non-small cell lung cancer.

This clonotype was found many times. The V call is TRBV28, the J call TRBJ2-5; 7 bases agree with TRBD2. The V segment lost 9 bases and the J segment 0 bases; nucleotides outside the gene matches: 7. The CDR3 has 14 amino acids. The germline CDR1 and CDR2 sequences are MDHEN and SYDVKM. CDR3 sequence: CASTSAGNQETQYF. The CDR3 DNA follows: TGTGCCAGTACTAGCGCAGGCAACCAAGAGACCCAGTACTTC.

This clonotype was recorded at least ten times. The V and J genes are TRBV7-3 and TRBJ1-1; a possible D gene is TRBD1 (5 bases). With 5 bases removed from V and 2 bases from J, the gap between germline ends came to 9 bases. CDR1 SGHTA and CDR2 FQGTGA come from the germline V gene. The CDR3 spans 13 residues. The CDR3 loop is CASSTQGNTEAFF. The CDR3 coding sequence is TGTGCCAGCAGCACCCAGGGCAACACTGAAGCTTTCTTT.

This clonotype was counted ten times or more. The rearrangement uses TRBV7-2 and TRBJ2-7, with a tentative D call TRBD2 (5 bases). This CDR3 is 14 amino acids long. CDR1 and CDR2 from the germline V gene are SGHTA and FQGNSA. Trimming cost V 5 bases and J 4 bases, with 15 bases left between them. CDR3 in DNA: TGTGCCAGCAGCCTGCGACGGGATGCGTACGAGCAGTACTTC. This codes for CASSLRRDAYEQYF. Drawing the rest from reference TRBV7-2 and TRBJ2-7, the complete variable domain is GAGVSQSPSNKVTEKGKDVELRCDPISGHTALYWYRQSLGQGLEFLIYFQGNSAPDKSGLPSDRFSAERTGGSVSTLTIQRTQQEDSAVYLCASSLRRDAYEQYFGPGTRLTVT.

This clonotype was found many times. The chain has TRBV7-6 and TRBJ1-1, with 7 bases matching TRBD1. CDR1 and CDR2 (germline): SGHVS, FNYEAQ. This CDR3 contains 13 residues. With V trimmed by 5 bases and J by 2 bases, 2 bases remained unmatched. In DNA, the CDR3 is TGTGCCAGCAGCGGACAGGTTAACACTGAAGCTTTCTTT. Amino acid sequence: CASSGQVNTEAFF. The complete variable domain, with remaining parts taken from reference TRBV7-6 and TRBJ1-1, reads GAGVSQSPRYKVTKRGQDVALRCDPISGHVSLYWYRQALGQGPEFLTYFNYEAQQDKSGLPNDRFSAERPEGSISTLTIQRTEQRDSAMYRCASSGQVNTEAFFGQGTRLTVV.

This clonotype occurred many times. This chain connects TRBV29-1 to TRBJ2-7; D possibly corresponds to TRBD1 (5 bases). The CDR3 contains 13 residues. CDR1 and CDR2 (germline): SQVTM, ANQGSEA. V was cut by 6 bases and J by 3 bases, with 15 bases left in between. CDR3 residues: CSVPGPAGYEQYF. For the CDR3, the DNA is TGCAGCGTCCCAGGGCCCGCCGGCTACGAGCAGTACTTC.

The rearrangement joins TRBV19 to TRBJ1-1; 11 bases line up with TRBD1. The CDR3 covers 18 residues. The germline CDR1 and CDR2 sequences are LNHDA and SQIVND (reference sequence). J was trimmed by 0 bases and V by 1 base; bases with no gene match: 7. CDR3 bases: TGTGCCAGTAGTATAGGCTGGGGACAGGGGGTACTGAACACTGAAGCTTTCTTT. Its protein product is CASSIGWGQGVLNTEAFF.

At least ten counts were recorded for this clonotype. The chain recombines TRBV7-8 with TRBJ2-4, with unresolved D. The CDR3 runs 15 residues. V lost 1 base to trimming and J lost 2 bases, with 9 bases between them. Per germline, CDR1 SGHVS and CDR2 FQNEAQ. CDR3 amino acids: CASSLDLGTKNIQYF. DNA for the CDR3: TGTGCCAGCAGCTTAGATTTGGGGACCAAAAACATTCAGTACTTC.

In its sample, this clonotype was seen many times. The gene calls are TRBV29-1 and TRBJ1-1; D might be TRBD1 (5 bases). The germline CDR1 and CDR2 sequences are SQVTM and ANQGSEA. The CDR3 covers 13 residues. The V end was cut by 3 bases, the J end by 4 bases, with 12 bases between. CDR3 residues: CSVDRGSGTEAFF. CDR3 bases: TGCAGCGTTGATAGGGGTAGCGGCACTGAAGCTTTCTTT.

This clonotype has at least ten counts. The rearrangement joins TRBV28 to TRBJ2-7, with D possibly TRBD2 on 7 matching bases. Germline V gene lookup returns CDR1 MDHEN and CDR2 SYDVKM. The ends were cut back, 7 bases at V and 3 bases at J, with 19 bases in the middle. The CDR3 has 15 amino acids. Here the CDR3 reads CASNPAGRGIYEQYF. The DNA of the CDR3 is TGTGCCAGCAACCCCGCTGGGAGGGGGATCTACGAGCAGTACTTC.

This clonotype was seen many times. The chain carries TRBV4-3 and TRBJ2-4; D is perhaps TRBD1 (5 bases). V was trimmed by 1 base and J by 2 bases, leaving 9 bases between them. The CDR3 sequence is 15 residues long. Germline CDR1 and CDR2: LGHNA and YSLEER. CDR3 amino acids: CASSQVGVTKNIQYF. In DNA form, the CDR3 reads TGCGCCAGCAGCCAAGTAGGGGTCACCAAAAACATTCAGTACTTC.

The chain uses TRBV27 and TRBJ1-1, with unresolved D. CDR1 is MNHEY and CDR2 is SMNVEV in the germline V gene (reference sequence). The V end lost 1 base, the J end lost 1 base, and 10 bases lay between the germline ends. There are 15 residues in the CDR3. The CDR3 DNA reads TGTGCCAGCAGTTTATGGTTCGGCTCGAACACTGAAGCTTTCTTT. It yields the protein CASSLWFGSNTEAFF.

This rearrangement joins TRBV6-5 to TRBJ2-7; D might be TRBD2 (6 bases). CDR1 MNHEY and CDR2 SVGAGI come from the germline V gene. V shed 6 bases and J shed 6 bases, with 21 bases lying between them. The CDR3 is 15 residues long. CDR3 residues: CASSPRLGGFGEQYF. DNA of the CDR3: TGTGCCAGCAGCCCACGACTAGGTGGGTTCGGCGAGCAGTACTTC.

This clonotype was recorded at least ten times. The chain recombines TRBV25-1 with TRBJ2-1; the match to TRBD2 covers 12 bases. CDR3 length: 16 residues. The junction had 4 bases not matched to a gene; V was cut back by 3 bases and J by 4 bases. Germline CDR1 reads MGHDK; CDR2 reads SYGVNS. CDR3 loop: CASSDSSGGAYNEQFF. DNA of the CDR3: TGTGCCAGCAGTGACTCTAGCGGGGGGGCATACAATGAGCAGTTCTTC.

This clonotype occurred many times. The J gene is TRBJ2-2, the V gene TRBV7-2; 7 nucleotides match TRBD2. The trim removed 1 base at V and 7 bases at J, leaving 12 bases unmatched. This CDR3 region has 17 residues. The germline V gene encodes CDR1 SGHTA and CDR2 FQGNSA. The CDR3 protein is CASSLGPWAGEGGELFF. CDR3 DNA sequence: TGTGCCAGCAGCTTAGGCCCTTGGGCGGGAGAGGGCGGGGAGCTGTTTTTT.

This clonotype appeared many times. The CDR3 coding sequence is TGTGCCATCAGTGCGCGACCTACAGGGGGCCTCGGAAACACCATATATTTT. Translated, it gives CAISARPTGGLGNTIYF. The chain combines TRBV10-3 with TRBJ1-3; 9 bases line up with TRBD1. Germline loops: CDR1 ENHRY, CDR2 SYGVKD. The V gene end was trimmed by 4 bases and the J gene end by 4 bases; junction bases not matched to a gene: 11. This CDR3 is 17 amino acids long.

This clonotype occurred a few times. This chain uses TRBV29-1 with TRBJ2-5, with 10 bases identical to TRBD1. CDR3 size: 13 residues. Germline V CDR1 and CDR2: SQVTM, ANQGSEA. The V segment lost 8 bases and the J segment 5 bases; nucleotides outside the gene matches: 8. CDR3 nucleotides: TGCAGCACCGGGACAGGGGATGGGGAGACCCAGTACTTC. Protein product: CSTGTGDGETQYF.

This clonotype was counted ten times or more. The CDR3 coding sequence is TGTGCCAGCAGCTTGGGTTTAGGAGCTGATCATGGCTACACCTTC. Residues: CASSLGLGADHGYTF. The chain joins TRBV5-5 to TRBJ1-2, with no clear D. Deletions cut 0 bases from V and 6 bases from J, with 15 bases between. This CDR3 spans 15 amino acids. Germline V gene data show CDR1 as SGHKS and CDR2 as YYEKEE (reference sequence).